The 3 T cell receptor beta chains listed next were all sequenced from one sample in a study of blood T cell repertoires in COVID-19. TCRdb's table, derived via immunoSEQ multiplex PCR, lists solely in-frame clones and lacks some. The table records some 64,000 clones, 72% of them present only once. Sequenced sample: PBMCs or T cells enriched from blood (not recorded which). These TCRs come from a woman between 55 and 75 years old who had been exposed to COVID-19.

The chain employs TRBV19 and TRBJ2-1, with unresolved D. The CDR3 totals 13 residues. V was trimmed by 3 bases and J by 8 bases, leaving 11 bases between them. In germline, CDR1 is LNHDA, CDR2 SQIVND (reference sequence). The CDR3 nucleotides are TGTGCCAGTAGTATGGGTGAGGTTTATGAGCAGTTCTTC. It specifies CASSMGEVYEQFF.

The chain recombines TRBV15 with TRBJ2-7; 10 bases match TRBD1. The CDR3 runs to 15 residues. Germline CDR1 reads LNHNV; CDR2 reads YYDKDF (reference sequence). Germline trimming cut 8 bases from V and 3 bases from J; bases unmatched to any gene: 10. The CDR3 sequence: CATSPMTGGGYEQYF. The CDR3 DNA follows: TGTGCCACCTCCCCCATGACAGGGGGCGGCTACGAGCAGTACTTC.

The genes are TRBV27 and TRBJ2-2; TRBD1 matches at 7 bases. The CDR3 is 14 residues long. Per germline, CDR1 MNHEY and CDR2 SMNVEV (reference sequence). V trimming: 5 bases; J trimming: 7 bases; junction bases outside the gene matches: 7. The CDR3 coding sequence is TGTGCCAGCAGTAAACTACAGGGGTTCGGGGAGCTGTTTTTT. It is translated as CASSKLQGFGELFF.